The 11 T cell receptor beta chains below all came from one sample that was sequenced in a study of T-cell memory formation after mild COVID-19. TCRdb processed the 5' RACE reads anew with MiXCR; each CDR3 protein has one entry. The data contain more than 150,000 distinct CDR3 sequences, about a fifth of them singletons. The specimen was PBMCs or a T cell subset sorted from them (not recorded which). The receptor set was obtained from an adult woman who had mild COVID-19 (a few samples of this study predate the infection). Cell type and time point are not known.

This clonotype was observed at least ten times. This chain uses TRBV7-9 with TRBJ2-3; D gene unclear. Trimming pared 6 bases from V and 2 bases from J, leaving 12 bases between. The CDR3 extends over 14 amino acids. The germline V gene has CDR1 SEHNR and CDR2 FQNEAQ (reference sequence). The CDR3 loop is CASSLDRPTDTQYF. CDR3 coding DNA: TGTGCCAGCAGTCTGGATAGGCCCACAGATACGCAGTATTTT.

This clonotype appeared a few times. The V call is TRBV6-1, the J call TRBJ2-7, with 9 nucleotides matching TRBD2. The CDR3 length is 15 residues. V dropped 3 bases and J dropped 3; count of bases not matched to a gene: 6. Germline assignment: CDR1 MNHNS and CDR2 SASEGT. CDR3 DNA: TGTGCCAGCAGTGACCCGACTAGCGGCCACTACGAGCAGTACTTC. Residues: CASSDPTSGHYEQYF.

This clonotype has just a few counts. The genes are TRBV7-9 and TRBJ2-4; no clear D. CDR1 is SEHNR and CDR2 is FQNEAQ in the germline V gene (reference sequence). This CDR3 has 15 residues. The V end was cut by 4 bases, the J end by 0 bases, with 10 bases between. The CDR3 DNA reads TGTGCCAGCAGCTATGAGGTCCTAGCCAAAAACATTCAGTACTTC. Translated, it gives CASSYEVLAKNIQYF.

This clonotype was detected a few times. This chain uses TRBV3-1 with TRBJ2-1; D gene ambiguous. With 4 bases removed from V and 7 bases from J, the gap between germline ends came to 17 bases. This CDR3 has 15 residues. Per the germline V gene, CDR1 is LGHDT and CDR2 is YNNKEL (reference sequence). CDR3 DNA: TGTGCCAGCAGCCCCGAGGAGCCTGTCGTGAATGAGCAGTTCTTC. It encodes CASSPEEPVVNEQFF.

The rearrangement uses TRBV6-6 and TRBJ1-5; D is unresolved. CDR3 length: 13 amino acids. Germline V gives CDR1 MNHNY, CDR2 SVGAGI (reference sequence). V lost 5 bases and J lost 5, with 10 bases in between. The CDR3 is CASSPTADQPQHF. The CDR3 DNA follows: TGTGCCAGCAGTCCCACCGCGGATCAGCCCCAGCATTTT.

This clonotype was recorded a few times. The V and J genes are TRBV7-3 and TRBJ2-1, with 8 bases fitting TRBD1. Trimming cost V 5 bases and J 5 bases; bases outside gene matches: 5. This CDR3 has 14 residues. Germline-derived CDR1 and CDR2 are SGHTA and FQGTGA. The CDR3 region has the DNA TGTGCCAGCAGCCCGACAGGGGCCGACAATGAGCAGTTCTTC. It yields the protein CASSPTGADNEQFF.

This chain uses TRBV6-1 with TRBJ1-1; TRBD1 is a possible D gene (6 bases). V was clipped by 7 bases and J by 6 bases, with 12 bases between them. Germline lookup yields CDR1 MNHNS and CDR2 SASEGT. There are 12 residues in the CDR3. CDR3 coding DNA: TGTGCCAGCAACAGGGACGGGGCTGAAGCTTTCTTT. Translating it yields CASNRDGAEAFF.

The chain joins TRBV30 to TRBJ2-3, with 8 positions matching TRBD2. The CDR3 is 15 amino acids. V was pared by 3 bases and J by 6 bases, with 11 bases of the junction left unmatched. Germline lookup yields CDR1 GTSNPN and CDR2 SVGIG (reference sequence). CDR3 nucleotide sequence: TGTGCCTGGAGATCGGGGCACGGGGGGGGTGATACGCAGTATTTT. This gives the protein CAWRSGHGGGDTQYF. The whole variable domain, remainder taken from reference TRBV30 and TRBJ2-3, is SQTIHQWPATLVQPVGSPLSLECTVEGTSNPNLYWYRQAAGRGLQLLFYSVGIGQISSEVPQNLSASRPQDRQFILSSKKLLLSDSGFYLCAWRSGHGGGDTQYFGPGTRLTVL.

The genes are TRBV28 and TRBJ1-1; possibly TRBD1 for D (5 bases). Deletions cut 7 bases from V and 1 base from J, with 13 bases between. The CDR3 sequence is 14 residues long. Germline lookup yields CDR1 MDHEN and CDR2 SYDVKM. The CDR3 loop is CASTLGAGNTEAFF. CDR3 coding DNA: TGTGCCAGCACCCTAGGGGCCGGGAACACTGAAGCTTTCTTT.

This clonotype was observed a handful of times. This sequence joins TRBV20-1 and TRBJ2-4; 7 nucleotides agree with TRBD2. The CDR3 has 13 residues. V lost 3 bases, J lost 1 base, and 0 bases stayed unmatched. Germline CDR1 is DFQATT and CDR2 is SNEGSKA (reference sequence). DNA of the CDR3: TGCAGTGCTAGCGGGGGGGCCAAAAACATTCAGTACTTC. It codes for CSASGGAKNIQYF.

This clonotype has only a few counts. V and J are TRBV12-3 or TRBV12-4 and TRBJ1-5; D gene ambiguous. The CDR3 contains 15 residues. V lost 6 bases and J lost 0, with 12 bases in between. CDR3 coding DNA: TGTGCCAGCAGCAGACTTGTAGTTAGCAATCAGCCCCAGCATTTT. This codes for CASSRLVVSNQPQHF.